The source of this TCR beta chain is a study of T-cell reconstitution after alpha-beta-depleted transplantation in children. This clonotype appeared many times. A library of TCRbeta sequences, prepared with unique molecular identifiers, was generated. Via MiXCR, TCRdb re-called the PCR reads, giving one row per CDR3 protein. The sample lists under 140,000 distinct CDR3 sequences, approximately 10% seen once, with 8% in the top ten. Germline assignment: CDR1 SGHVS and CDR2 FNYEAQ. The CDR3 length is 13 residues. The junction had 6 bases not matched to a gene; V was cut back by 5 bases and J by 7 bases.

This receptor was taken from a human donor who donated a stem cell graft to a child with acute lymphoblastic leukemia. This chain links TRBV7-6 with TRBJ2-7, with 9 bases matching TRBD1. The sample here was PBMCs from the stem cell graft donor, taken from the stem cell graft. The chain's CDR3 is CASSRGQGQEQYF. CDR3 DNA sequence: TGTGCCAGCAGCAGGGGACAGGGTCAGGAGCAGTACTTC.